This T cell receptor beta chain was recorded in a study of blood T cells in healthy people across ages. The second PCR ran about 6 to 12 cycles with a sample-barcoded 5' primer and J-beta primers. TCRdb processed the 5' RACE reads anew with MiXCR; each CDR3 protein has one entry. The profile shows some 860,000 distinct CDR3 sequences, around 50% of them singletons. CDR1 and CDR2 from the germline V gene are SGHTS and YDEGEE. This CDR3 contains 16 residues. V was trimmed by 0 bases and J by 0 bases, leaving 9 bases between them. The specimen sequenced was blood. This chain links TRBV5-8 with TRBJ1-4; no clear D. The TCR comes from a man aged 40-55 years in good health. This CDR3 reads CASSLGRKTTNEKLFF. In DNA, the CDR3 is TGTGCCAGCAGCTTGGGACGTAAGACAACTAATGAAAAACTGTTTTTT.